These T cell receptor beta chains were read from a single sample in a study of OX40 agonist ivuxolimab in advanced cancers. Here immunoSEQ multiplex PCR was the method, and the copy in TCRdb shows in-frame clones only, minus some. The table has tens of thousands of clones, 89% seen once. Sequenced material: CD4+ or CD8+ T cells sorted from blood, taken in a trial of the OX40 agonist ivuxolimab. The source is an adult with an advanced solid tumor such as melanoma, head and neck, liver or kidney cancer. Each CDR3 is given with its conserved first and last residue. Each record gives: clone size, D gene, V gene, J gene, CDR3 protein, CDR3 DNA. The D gene is left open where the match is weak. Only part of the rows carry a size: once, few, many, or a class if the clone is expanded.

-,-,TRBV7-9,TRBJ2-3,CASSLVGSSTDTQYF,TGTGCCAGCAGCTTAGTTGGGAGTAGCACAGATACGCAGTATTTT
-,TRBD1,TRBV28,TRBJ2-3,CASSTTGTGLADTQYF,TGTGCCAGCAGTACCACCGGGACAGGGTTGGCAGATACGCAGTATTTT
-,-,TRBV28,TRBJ2-1,CASSSGDYDYNEQFF,TGTGCCAGCAGTTCAGGGGACTACGATTACAATGAGCAGTTCTTC
-,TRBD2,TRBV28,TRBJ2-7,CASETWLASGMSYEQYF,TGTGCCAGCGAAACTTGGCTGGCTAGCGGGATGTCCTACGAGCAGTACTTC
-,TRBD2,TRBV5-1,TRBJ2-7,CASSTPTSRHSYEQYF,TGCGCCAGCAGCACCCCGACTAGCCGTCACTCCTACGAGCAGTACTTC
-,-,TRBV28,TRBJ2-7,CASSFTRDLSYEQYF,TGTGCCAGCAGTTTTACCAGGGACCTCTCCTACGAGCAGTACTTC
few,TRBD2,TRBV4-2,TRBJ2-1,CASSPGVAGYNEQFF,TGTGCCAGCAGCCCTGGGGTAGCGGGTTACAATGAGCAGTTCTTC
-,TRBD1,TRBV5-6,TRBJ2-2,CASSLGDRAYTGELFF,TGTGCCAGCAGCCTGGGGGACAGGGCCTACACCGGGGAGCTGTTTTTT
-,-,TRBV4-3,TRBJ2-7,CASSQETDGTVEQYF,TGCGCCAGCAGCCAAGAGACTGACGGGACGGTCGAGCAGTACTTC
-,-,TRBV7-9,TRBJ2-7,CASSEKGHTSYEQYF,TGTGCCAGCAGCGAGAAGGGGCATACTTCCTACGAGCAGTACTTC
-,-,TRBV6-5,TRBJ1-3,CASSSSMDLSGNTIYF,TGTGCCAGCAGTTCCTCGATGGACCTCTCTGGAAACACCATATATTTT
-,-,TRBV27,TRBJ2-2,CASSFSGSGAGELFF,TGTGCCAGCAGTTTTAGTGGGAGTGGAGCCGGGGAGCTGTTTTTT
-,TRBD1,TRBV27,TRBJ2-7,CASSLGTGGSYEQYF,TGTGCCAGCAGTCTAGGGACAGGGGGATCTTACGAGCAGTACTTC
-,TRBD1,TRBV6-6,TRBJ2-5,CASSYENRGQETQYF,TGTGCCAGCAGTTACGAAAACAGGGGGCAGGAGACCCAGTACTTC
-,-,TRBV11-2,TRBJ2-7,CASSLGPGWPYEQYF,TGTGCCAGCAGCTTAGGTCCAGGGTGGCCCTACGAGCAGTACTTC
once,-,TRBV5-4,TRBJ2-5,CASSLEQWGETQYF,TGTGCCAGCAGCTTGGAACAGTGGGGAGAGACCCAGTACTTC
large,-,TRBV14,TRBJ2-7,CASSQWAYGSYEQYF,TGTGCCAGCAGCCAATGGGCTTACGGCTCCTACGAGCAGTACTTC
-,-,TRBV7-2,TRBJ1-6,CASSSIPQGPMDSPLHF,TGTGCCAGCAGCTCAATCCCTCAGGGGCCGATGGATTCACCCCTCCACTTT
-,TRBD1,TRBV6-4,TRBJ2-7,CAVRQGYEQYF,TGTGCCGTTCGACAGGGCTACGAGCAGTACTTC
few,-,TRBV25-1,TRBJ2-2,CASSEGLRTGELFF,TGTGCCAGCAGTGAAGGATTGAGGACCGGGGAGCTGTTTTTT
-,-,TRBV18,TRBJ2-3,CASSPDRSTDTQYF,TGTGCCAGCTCACCGGACAGAAGCACAGATACGCAGTATTTT
-,-,TRBV25-1,TRBJ2-1,CASSDSGNEQFF,TGTGCCAGCAGTGATTCAGGGAATGAGCAGTTCTTC
-,TRBD1,TRBV9,TRBJ1-1,CASSVEGADTEAFF,TGTGCCAGCAGCGTAGAGGGGGCTGACACTGAAGCTTTCTTT